This T cell receptor (beta chain) emerged from a study of prognosis after radiotherapy for stage I lung cancer. Multiplex PCR, run in two rounds, amplified TCR beta CDR3 from genomic DNA. Primers specific to each TRBV and TRBJ gene were used in first-round PCR. TCRdb re-analysed the multiplex PCR reads in MiXCR, keeping a single row per CDR3 protein. Found here are some 38,000 distinct CDR3 sequences, less than 25% of them singletons; the top ten hold less than 30%. Trimming took 3 bases from V and 2 from J, leaving 7 bases between them. The CDR3 contains 12 residues. The germline V gene encodes CDR1 DFQATT and CDR2 SNEGSKA (reference sequence). This clonotype has ten or more counts.

The sequenced sample was PBMCs, obtained before or after stereotactic body radiation therapy (not recorded which). This TCR derives from a donor aged 50 or older with non-small cell lung cancer. V is TRBV20-1 and J is TRBJ2-5; unclear D gene. CDR3 in DNA: TGCAGTGCTAGGCTGGTACAAGAGACCCAGTACTTC. Its translation: CSARLVQETQYF.